This T cell receptor (beta chain) was retrieved from a study of blood T cell repertoires in COVID-19. Study at large: From T cells, B-cell-depleted T cells, or PBMCs came the material, which was cDNA or gDNA.

Seattle patients were enrolled during active infection and followed longitudinally. Germline CDR1 SEHNR, CDR2 FQNEAQ (reference sequence). This CDR3 is built from 14 residues. Trimming left V 0 bases short and J 4 bases short, with 6 bases between. Per the study methods: The authors estimated nucleated cell counts from reference gene primer amplification. Assay: immunoSEQ multiplex PCR; the TCRdb copy retains only in-frame clones and omits some. V and J calls and clone size are given by that table; D and trimming were obtained from the DNA. Of hundreds of thousands of clones detected, 83% appear once; the ten largest clones hold over 1%.

This TCR was sampled from a woman between 25 and 40 years old with COVID-19, enrolled during active disease. Sequencing was carried out using peripheral blood. V gene TRBV7-9 combines with J gene TRBJ1-4, with D tentatively TRBD1 (5 bases). Written as DNA, the CDR3 is TGTGCCAGCAGCTTAGCGACAGATAATGAAAAACTGTTTTTT. Protein sequence: CASSLATDNEKLFF.